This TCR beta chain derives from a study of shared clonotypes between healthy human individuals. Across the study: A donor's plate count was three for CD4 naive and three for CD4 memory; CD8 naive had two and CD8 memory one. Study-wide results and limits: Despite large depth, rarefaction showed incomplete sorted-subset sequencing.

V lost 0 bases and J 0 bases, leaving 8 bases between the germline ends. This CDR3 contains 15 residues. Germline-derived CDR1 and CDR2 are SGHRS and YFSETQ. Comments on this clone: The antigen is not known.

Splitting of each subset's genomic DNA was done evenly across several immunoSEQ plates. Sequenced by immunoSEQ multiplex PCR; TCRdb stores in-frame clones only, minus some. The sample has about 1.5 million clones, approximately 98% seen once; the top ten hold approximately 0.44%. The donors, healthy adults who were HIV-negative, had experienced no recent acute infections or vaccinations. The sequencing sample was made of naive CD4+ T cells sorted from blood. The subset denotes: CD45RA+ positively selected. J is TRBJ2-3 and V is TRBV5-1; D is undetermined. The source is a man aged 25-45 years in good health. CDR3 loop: CASSLEQTSTDTQYF. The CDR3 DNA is TGCGCCAGCAGCTTGGAACAGACTAGCACAGATACGCAGTATTTT.